The rows below give T cell receptor beta chains drawn from one sample of a study of blood T cell repertoires in COVID-19. Assay used: immunoSEQ multiplex PCR; TCRdb lists only in-frame clones, some missing. Of around 150,000 clones in the sample, about four fifths were seen once. The sequenced material came from PBMCs or T cells enriched from blood (not recorded which). All receptors come from a woman between 55 and 75 years old who had recovered from COVID-19. Both conserved end residues are part of each CDR3. Fields, in order: J gene, D gene, CDR3 length, V gene, clone size, CDR3 protein, CDR3 DNA. A D gene is named only where the DNA matches it firmly. Some rows have no size entry. The others give once, few or many, or a class for an expanded clone.

>TRBJ2-5|-|14|TRBV2|-
CASIIALGRETQYF
TGTGCCAGCATTATAGCCCTGGGTAGGGAGACCCAGTACTTC
>TRBJ2-3|TRBD1|15|TRBV28|-
CASSGTGWFSDTQYF
TGTGCCAGCAGTGGGACAGGGTGGTTCTCAGATACGCAGTATTTT
>TRBJ1-1|-|12|TRBV3-1/TRBV3-2|-
CASSPGGGQAFF
TGTGCCAGCAGCCCTGGGGGGGGGCAAGCTTTCTTT
>TRBJ1-3|TRBD1|13|TRBV6-5|-
CASRGTGGNTIYF
TGTGCCAGCAGGGGGACAGGGGGAAACACCATATATTTT
>TRBJ1-2|TRBD1|14|TRBV5-1|-
CASSWADRAYGYTF
TGCGCCAGCAGCTGGGCGGACAGGGCCTATGGCTACACCTTC
>TRBJ2-1|-|13|TRBV15|-
CATSRETVNEQFF
TGTGCCACCAGCAGGGAGACAGTCAATGAGCAGTTCTTC
>TRBJ1-3|-|14|TRBV11-3|-
CASSLAASGNTIYF
TGTGCCAGCAGCTTGGCCGCCTCTGGAAACACCATATATTTT
>TRBJ2-5|-|12|TRBV29-1|-
CSVEAAQETQYF
TGCAGCGTTGAGGCCGCCCAAGAGACCCAGTACTTC
>TRBJ1-1|TRBD1|14|TRBV5-1|few
CASSPGQGDFEAFF
TGCGCCAGCAGCCCCGGACAGGGAGACTTTGAAGCTTTCTTT
>TRBJ1-1|TRBD1|17|TRBV27|-
CASSFRGGQGSFAEAFF
TGTGCCAGCAGTTTTCGAGGGGGACAGGGGTCTTTCGCTGAAGCTTTCTTT
>TRBJ2-3|-|16|TRBV27|-
CASSRIRASGTDTQYF
TGTGCCAGCAGCCGGATTAGGGCTAGCGGCACAGATACGCAGTATTTT
>TRBJ1-6|-|15|TRBV3-1/TRBV3-2|-
CASSRGDSYNSPLHF
TGTGCCAGCAGCCGGGGGGATTCTTATAATTCACCCCTCCACTTT
>TRBJ1-2|-|15|TRBV13|-
CASSSRTDTNYGYTF
TGTGCCAGCAGCTCCCGGACAGACACTAACTATGGCTACACCTTC
>TRBJ2-3|TRBD2|15|TRBV11-2|-
CASSLGLAGADTQYF
TGTGCCAGCAGCTTAGGCCTAGCGGGGGCCGATACGCAGTATTTT
>TRBJ1-2|TRBD1|16|TRBV29-1|-
CSVHQLHRGRGYGYTF
TGCAGCGTACACCAACTCCACAGGGGGCGCGGCTATGGCTACACCTTC
>TRBJ2-7|TRBD1|15|TRBV7-8|-
CASSLVFGQGYEQYF
TGTGCCAGCAGCTTAGTATTCGGACAGGGCTACGAGCAGTACTTC
>TRBJ1-4|TRBD1|16|TRBV4-2|-
CASSQEFQGAYEKLFF
TGTGCCAGCAGCCAAGAATTTCAGGGGGCCTATGAAAAACTGTTTTTT
>TRBJ2-5|-|12|TRBV10-3|-
CAISALQETQYF
TGTGCCATCAGTGCCCTACAAGAGACCCAGTACTTC